This section outlines one T cell receptor beta chain sequence together with its context. This receptor's antigen is unknown. A much larger clone differs from this one at a single base, so this may be a read error. This sample stems from a study of regulatory T cells in long-lasting Graves disease (dated by TCRdb to the early 2020s). Context from the whole study: Persistent Graves' disease was defined as antithyroid drug treatment for over 5 years with persistently positive TSH receptor autoantibodies. Patients with persistent Graves' disease were compared with patients with newly diagnosed Graves' disease using TCR sequencing and RNA sequencing of peripheral blood. The study took place in China and was registered as a clinical trial. A total of around 35 samples were covered by TCR sequencing, comprising approximately 13 persistent and around 20 newly diagnosed Graves' disease patients. In the clinical cohort, patients with persistent Graves' disease had used antithyroid drugs for an average of around 10 years. The full study reports these points: Lower TCR Shannon entropy and fewer highly expanded clones were observed in persistent Graves' disease patients than in newly diagnosed patients, which suggested clonal expansion. The authors acknowledged the small sample size as a limitation that may reduce accuracy. TRBV28, TRBJ1-2 and TRBJ2-5 were preferentially used in persistent disease, while TRBV20-1 and TRBJ2-1 were favored in newly diagnosed disease. More public clonotypes were shared among persistent patients (under 3,000) than among newly diagnosed patients (966). Sequencing and analysis were restricted to the TCR beta chain. Because the primary lesion, thyroid tissue, could not be accessed, the study looked at peripheral blood alone.

Libraries were prepared through multiplex PCR. The instrument was an Illumina HiSeq 4000. CDR3 regions were amplified by Arm-PCR with iRepertoire HTBI primers to construct TCR beta libraries. Gel purification was performed on PCR products prior to sequencing. In the paper's pipeline: Gene usage analysis of CDR3 amino acid clonotypes relied on the 55 to 80 TRBV and over 13 TRBJ segments identified across samples. Filtered high-quality paired reads were merged into contigs using COPE and FqMerger. BLAST was used to align contigs to the IMGT TRBV, TRBD and TRBJ reference genes, and CDR3 was defined following IMGT. Any clonotype with a frequency above 0.1% was counted as a highly expanded clone. Repertoire diversity was measured by Shannon entropy, and V-J evenness by the Gini coefficient. A clonotype found in more than one individual was treated as public. The public reads were run again by TCRdb, first through fastp at Q25 and then through MiXCR, and only productive beta chains were kept. When rows share a CDR3 protein, they turn into one entry using the most common DNA and genes. The V and J calls follow TCRdb's processing rather than the paper's. The sample has a few hundred thousand distinct CDR3 sequences on record, roughly a quarter of them singletons. About a quarter of the sample is taken by the ten largest.

The sample's time point label, decoded: persistent/refractory GD, antithyroid drugs over 5 years with positive TRAb. For both TCR sequencing and RNA sequencing, RNA was extracted from PBMCs using TRIzol. The diagnosis of Graves' disease was made according to American Thyroid Association guidelines. Recruitment of patients was carried out at an endocrinology department in Xi'an, China. From each patient, 8 to 10 milliliters of peripheral blood was collected into an EDTA anticoagulant tube. Ficoll Paque Plus density gradient separation was used to isolate PBMCs, and no additional T cell sorting was done. An Agilent 2100 Bioanalyzer and agarose gel were used to check RNA quality, and a NanoDrop 2000 was used to measure RNA concentration. CDR1 MNHNS and CDR2 SASEGT were looked up in the germline V gene. The CDR3 sequence holds 14 residues, the cysteine and phenylalanine included. The kept DNA is CDR3 alone, 42 bases in frame from the first base. V and J lose 6 bases and 7 bases, and a span of 18 bases separates them.

The origin of this receptor is a female donor with Graves disease. The starting material was peripheral blood mononuclear cells (PBMCs), obtained when the disease was refractory, from a patient treated with antithyroid drugs. Rearrangement joined TRBV6-1 to TRBJ2-5; no D segment can be confidently identified. For the CDR3, the sequence is CASSKYRRAGTQYF. The nucleotide sequence is given as TGTGCCAGCAGCAAATACCGACGGGCAGGGACCCAGTACTTC.